The rows below give T cell receptor beta chains drawn from one sample of a study of CD8+ T cells in alopecia areata. TCRdb's copy holds only in-frame clones and misses some; the assay was immunoSEQ multiplex PCR. Of 100,000 to 130,000 clones listed, roughly 89% are singletons. The sequencing used CD8+ T cells sorted from blood, collected at week 24, from a patient treated with tofacitinib. The receptor set was obtained from a human donor with alopecia areata. Both conserved end residues are part of each CDR3. Fields, in order: V gene, D gene, J gene, clone size, CDR3 protein, CDR3 DNA. D genes are given only for firm matches. Expanded clones are given a class, and other clones once, few, many or no size at all.

v_call: TRBV10-3; d_call: .; j_call: TRBJ2-1; clone_size: .; cdr3_aa: CAISRGGLNEQFF; cdr3_nt: TGCGCCATTAGCAGGGGGGGGCTCAATGAGCAGTTCTTC
v_call: TRBV5-1; d_call: TRBD1; j_call: TRBJ2-7; clone_size: .; cdr3_aa: CASSLRSGQYYEQYF; cdr3_nt: TGCGCCAGCAGCTTGAGATCGGGACAGTACTACGAGCAGTACTTC
v_call: TRBV29-1; d_call: .; j_call: TRBJ2-2; clone_size: .; cdr3_aa: CSVGTPANTGELFF; cdr3_nt: TGCAGCGTGGGGACTCCTGCGAACACCGGGGAGCTGTTTTTT
v_call: TRBV10-3; d_call: .; j_call: TRBJ1-5; clone_size: .; cdr3_aa: CAISESVKSNQPQHF; cdr3_nt: TGTGCCATCAGTGAGTCGGTGAAGTCCAATCAGCCCCAGCATTTT
v_call: TRBV6-5; d_call: .; j_call: TRBJ1-1; clone_size: .; cdr3_aa: CASSYGTPYTEAFF; cdr3_nt: TGTGCCAGCAGTTACGGGACACCTTACACTGAAGCTTTCTTT
v_call: TRBV4-2; d_call: TRBD1; j_call: TRBJ2-5; clone_size: .; cdr3_aa: CASSKEGQGAAETQYF; cdr3_nt: TGTGCCAGCAGCAAAGAAGGACAGGGGGCGGCAGAGACCCAGTACTTC
v_call: TRBV5-4; d_call: TRBD1; j_call: TRBJ1-4; clone_size: .; cdr3_aa: CASSSKGASDEKLFF; cdr3_nt: TGTGCCAGCAGCTCTAAGGGGGCGTCGGATGAAAAACTGTTTTTT
v_call: TRBV7-8; d_call: .; j_call: TRBJ2-5; clone_size: .; cdr3_aa: CASSPGQDQETQYF; cdr3_nt: TGTGCCAGCAGCCCCGGCCAGGACCAAGAGACCCAGTACTTC
v_call: TRBV15; d_call: TRBD1; j_call: TRBJ2-5; clone_size: .; cdr3_aa: CATTDRGQETQYF; cdr3_nt: TGTGCCACCACTGACAGGGGTCAAGAGACCCAGTACTTC
v_call: TRBV5-4; d_call: TRBD1; j_call: TRBJ1-2; clone_size: .; cdr3_aa: CASSPGQVQNYGYTF; cdr3_nt: TGTGCCAGCAGCCCCGGACAGGTCCAGAACTATGGCTACACCTTC
v_call: TRBV11-2; d_call: .; j_call: TRBJ2-1; clone_size: .; cdr3_aa: CASSLDPVNEQFF; cdr3_nt: TGTGCCAGCAGCTTAGATCCAGTAAATGAGCAGTTCTTC
v_call: TRBV4-3; d_call: .; j_call: TRBJ2-5; clone_size: .; cdr3_aa: CASSQGLEGETQYF; cdr3_nt: TGCGCCAGCAGCCAAGGTTTAGAGGGAGAGACCCAGTACTTC
v_call: TRBV6-1; d_call: .; j_call: TRBJ2-1; clone_size: .; cdr3_aa: CASSELGNEQFF; cdr3_nt: TGTGCCAGCAGTGAATTGGGAAATGAGCAGTTCTTC
v_call: TRBV7-2; d_call: TRBD2; j_call: TRBJ2-3; clone_size: .; cdr3_aa: CASSKTSGGAKDTQYF; cdr3_nt: TGTGCCAGCAGCAAAACTAGCGGGGGGGCGAAAGATACGCAGTATTTT
v_call: TRBV7-9; d_call: .; j_call: TRBJ2-7; clone_size: .; cdr3_aa: CASSPQPYEQYF; cdr3_nt: TGTGCCAGCAGCCCTCAACCCTACGAGCAGTACTTC
v_call: TRBV4-1; d_call: .; j_call: TRBJ2-2; clone_size: .; cdr3_aa: CASSQVGELFF; cdr3_nt: TGCGCCAGCAGCCAAGTAGGGGAGCTGTTTTTT
v_call: TRBV4-2; d_call: TRBD1; j_call: TRBJ2-7; clone_size: .; cdr3_aa: CASSQEGTASYEQYF; cdr3_nt: TGTGCCAGCAGCCAAGAGGGGACAGCGAGCTACGAGCAGTACTTC
v_call: TRBV11-1; d_call: TRBD2; j_call: TRBJ2-3; clone_size: .; cdr3_aa: CASSHLGAGGSTDTQYF; cdr3_nt: TGTGCCAGCAGCCACCTTGGAGCGGGGGGTAGCACAGATACGCAGTATTTT
v_call: TRBV7-2; d_call: .; j_call: TRBJ2-1; clone_size: once; cdr3_aa: CASIPDSYNEQFF; cdr3_nt: TGTGCCAGCATCCCGGACAGTTACAATGAGCAGTTCTTC
v_call: TRBV6-5; d_call: .; j_call: TRBJ2-2; clone_size: .; cdr3_aa: CASSLTGTHTGELFF; cdr3_nt: TGTGCCAGCAGTTTAACCGGGACACACACCGGGGAGCTGTTTTTT